This is a list of T cell receptor beta chains from one sample in a study of blood T cells in healthy people across ages. MiXCR, run by TCRdb on the 5' RACE reads, gives a single entry per CDR3 protein. This sample has about 1.5 million distinct CDR3 sequences, with 35% to 45% found just once. Source material: blood. These receptor sequences come from a woman under 30 in good health. CDR3s include the opening cysteine and the closing phenylalanine or tryptophan. D genes are given only for firm matches. Size is stated for part of the rows, as once, few or many counts, or as a class when the clone is expanded.

CASSLMRNTEAFF | TGTGCCAGCAGTTTAATGCGGAACACTGAAGCTTTCTTT | NA | TRBV12-3/TRBV12-4 | many | TRBJ1-1
CSAQVGGGLGGTEAFF | TGCAGCGCCCAAGTGGGGGGGGGCCTGGGGGGCACTGAAGCTTTCTTT | NA | TRBV29-1 | few | TRBJ1-1
CASSRTGPSYEQYF | TGTGCCAGCAGCCGGACAGGTCCCTCCTACGAGCAGTACTTC | TRBD1 | TRBV3-1 | NA | TRBJ2-7
CASSVAGGAGTGELFF | TGTGCCAGCAGCGTAGCCGGCGGGGCGGGGACCGGGGAGCTGTTTTTT | NA | TRBV9 | NA | TRBJ2-2
CASSASSKGGQYF | TGTGCCAGCAGCGCCTCCTCAAAGGGGGGGCAGTACTTC | NA | TRBV7-2 | NA | TRBJ2-5
CASSRGAEGKNIQYF | TGTGCCAGCAGTAGGGGGGCAGAAGGCAAAAACATTCAGTACTTC | NA | TRBV28 | NA | TRBJ2-4
CSAKRAGYGYTF | TGCAGTGCGAAGAGGGCGGGCTATGGCTACACCTTC | NA | TRBV20-1 | NA | TRBJ1-2
CASSSLPTDTQYF | TGCGCCAGCAGCTCCCTTCCGACAGATACGCAGTATTTT | NA | TRBV5-1 | many | TRBJ2-3
CASSLYGGKDTIYF | TGCGCCAGCAGCTTGTATGGTGGGAAAGACACCATATATTTT | NA | TRBV5-1 | NA | TRBJ1-3
CASLQARASTDTQYF | TGTGCCAGCCTCCAAGCAAGAGCTAGCACAGATACGCAGTATTTT | NA | TRBV12-3/TRBV12-4 | NA | TRBJ2-3
CASSLDLAKNIQYF | TGCGCCAGCAGCTTGGACCTAGCCAAAAACATTCAGTACTTC | NA | TRBV5-1 | NA | TRBJ2-4
CSVGITQGETQYF | TGCAGCGTTGGGATTACCCAGGGAGAGACCCAGTACTTC | NA | TRBV29-1 | once | TRBJ2-5
CASEERMRTGELFF | TGTGCCAGCGAAGAGAGGATGCGCACCGGGGAGCTGTTTTTT | NA | TRBV7-2 | once | TRBJ2-2
CASSLTSGSLDEQYF | TGTGCCAGCAGCTTGACTAGCGGGAGTTTAGACGAGCAGTACTTC | TRBD2 | TRBV7-8 | NA | TRBJ2-7
CASRIREHGANVLTF | TGTGCCAGCCGTATAAGGGAGCATGGGGCCAACGTCCTGACTTTC | NA | TRBV27 | NA | TRBJ2-6
CASRGGLAGGTEQFF | TGTGCCAGCAGGGGAGGACTAGCGGGGGGGACTGAGCAGTTCTTC | TRBD2 | TRBV6-1 | NA | TRBJ2-1
CSVEGAPPEEKLFF | TGCAGCGTTGAGGGGGCCCCACCTGAGGAAAAACTGTTTTTT | NA | TRBV29-1 | NA | TRBJ1-4
CASSLQGSIYNEQFF | TGTGCCAGCAGTTTGCAAGGGTCTATCTACAATGAGCAGTTCTTC | NA | TRBV12-3/TRBV12-4 | NA | TRBJ2-1
CASSLGPGGYTEAFF | TGTGCCAGCAGCTTAGGTCCAGGGGGGTATACTGAAGCTTTCTTT | TRBD1 | TRBV7-6 | NA | TRBJ1-1
CASAWDDDSYEQYF | TGTGCCAGCGCTTGGGACGACGACTCCTACGAGCAGTACTTC | NA | TRBV6-5 | NA | TRBJ2-7
CASSVAGSGVGDTQYF | TGTGCCAGCAGCGTAGCGGGTAGCGGGGTCGGGGATACGCAGTATTTT | TRBD2 | TRBV9 | few | TRBJ2-3
CASSVAVTNERLFF | TGCGCCAGCAGCGTCGCCGTAACTAATGAAAGACTGTTTTTT | NA | TRBV4-1 | NA | TRBJ1-4
CASSVEHTGELFF | TGTGCCAGCAGCGTAGAGCACACCGGGGAGCTGTTTTTT | NA | TRBV9 | NA | TRBJ2-2
CASSLRDSTNYGYTF | TGTGCCAGCAGCCTCCGGGACAGCACTAACTATGGCTACACCTTC | TRBD1 | TRBV3-1 | few | TRBJ1-2
CASRPKGRETQYF | TGTGCCAGCAGACCTAAAGGACGGGAGACCCAGTACTTC | NA | TRBV6-5 | NA | TRBJ2-5
CASSQPGQSYEQYF | TGCGCCAGCAGCCAACCGGGACAGTCCTACGAGCAGTACTTC | TRBD1 | TRBV4-1 | NA | TRBJ2-7
CASSDRGRYF | TGTGCCAGCAGTGATCGGGGGCGGTACTTC | NA | TRBV6-1 | few | TRBJ2-7
CASSRDRWNEKLFF | TGTGCCAGCAGTCGGGACAGGTGGAATGAAAAACTGTTTTTT | TRBD1 | TRBV6-2/TRBV6-3 | NA | TRBJ1-4
CASSEAGATYEQYF | TGTGCCAGCAGTGAAGCGGGGGCTACGTACGAGCAGTACTTC | NA | TRBV2 | NA | TRBJ2-7
CSATPGQGNYGYTF | TGCAGTGCTACTCCGGGACAGGGCAACTATGGCTACACCTTC | TRBD1 | TRBV20-1 | few | TRBJ1-2
CASSPSPLNGSPLHF | TGTGCCAGCTCACCAAGTCCCTTAAACGGTTCACCCCTCCACTTT | NA | TRBV18 | few | TRBJ1-6
CASSRQAGDQPQHF | TGTGCCAGCTCACGACAGGCCGGCGATCAGCCCCAGCATTTT | NA | TRBV18 | NA | TRBJ1-5
CASSPSGRTYTPTDTQYF | TGTGCCAGCAGTCCTAGCGGGAGGACGTATACCCCCACGGATACGCAGTATTTT | TRBD2 | TRBV6-1 | NA | TRBJ2-3
CASSQDKLAPTDRDTQYF | TGTGCCAGCAGCCAAGATAAACTGGCCCCGACGGATAGGGATACGCAGTATTTT | NA | TRBV14 | once | TRBJ2-3
CASGRLAGDLLQETQYF | TGTGCCAGCGGTCGGCTAGCGGGGGATCTGTTACAAGAGACCCAGTACTTC | TRBD2 | TRBV27 | NA | TRBJ2-5
CASSRASGGSLSYEQYF | TGTGCCAGCAGTCGGGCTAGCGGGGGTTCCCTCTCCTACGAGCAGTACTTC | TRBD2 | TRBV28 | NA | TRBJ2-7
CASSQDFGGTYNEQFF | TGCGCCAGCAGCCAAGACTTCGGGGGAACCTACAATGAGCAGTTCTTC | NA | TRBV4-1 | NA | TRBJ2-1
CSARIPSGGTDTQYF | TGCAGTGCTAGAATTCCTAGCGGGGGTACAGATACGCAGTATTTT | TRBD2 | TRBV20-1 | few | TRBJ2-3
CASSLTRDRVGETQYF | TGTGCCAGCAGTCTTACGAGGGACAGGGTAGGCGAGACCCAGTACTTC | TRBD1 | TRBV6-6 | NA | TRBJ2-5
CSVTHPGQAVYEQYF | TGCAGCGTAACCCACCCGGGACAGGCAGTCTACGAGCAGTACTTC | TRBD1 | TRBV29-1 | few | TRBJ2-7